The source of this TCR beta chain is a study of blood T cell repertoires in COVID-19. Study context: Sources were T cells, B-cell-depleted T cells, or PBMCs; the material itself was cDNA or gDNA.

Original methodology: Reference gene primer amplification gave nucleated cell count estimates. Assay used: immunoSEQ multiplex PCR; TCRdb lists only in-frame clones, some missing. For V, J and clone size, that table is used; D and trimming come from the DNA. The sample includes 270,000 or so clones, roughly 90% of them seen just once. The CDR3 loop spans 13 amino acids. From germline, CDR1 is SEHNR and CDR2 FQNEAQ (reference sequence). The ends were cut back, 0 bases at V and 6 bases at J, with 8 bases in the middle. The TCR comes from a woman aged 25 to 45 with COVID-19, enrolled during active disease. V is TRBV7-9 and J is TRBJ1-2; D not resolved. The material sequenced was peripheral blood. DNA for the CDR3: TGTGCCAGCAGCTTAGCGCAGAGGAATGGCTACACCTTC. Translating gives CASSLAQRNGYTF.